This entry lists 5 T cell receptor beta chains sequenced from one sample in a study of blood T cell repertoires in COVID-19. Clones were sequenced by immunoSEQ multiplex PCR, and TCRdb holds only the in-frame ones, with some missing. Of 85,000 or so clones in the sample, about four fifths are singletons; the top ten hold approximately 44%. The specimen was peripheral blood. The receptor source for this set is an older man with acute or convalescent COVID-19.

CDR3 loop: CASSEQSPLHF. Written as DNA, the CDR3 is TGTGCCAGCAGTGAACAGTCACCCCTCCACTTT. V and J are TRBV2 and TRBJ1-6; D gene ambiguous. Trimming removed 2 bases at V and 10 bases at J, with 3 bases between. The CDR3 sequence is 11 residues long. Germline loops: CDR1 SNHLY, CDR2 FYNNEI.

This chain links TRBV5-1 with TRBJ2-7; TRBD1 agrees at 11 bases. There are 14 residues in the CDR3. Unmatched junction bases numbered 3, after V lost 1 base and J lost 6 bases. The germline gives CDR1 SGHRS, CDR2 YFSETQ. CDR3 in DNA: TGCGCCAGCAGCTTGCCGGGACAGGGGGGCGAGCAGTACTTC. Translated, it gives CASSLPGQGGEQYF.

The V gene is TRBV2, the J gene TRBJ2-2, with TRBD1 matching over 8 bases. Germline CDR1 and CDR2: SNHLY and FYNNEI. The CDR3 is 15 residues long. With 5 bases clipped from V and 5 bases from J, the junction kept 7 bases outside the gene matches. The CDR3 coding sequence is TGTGCCAGCAGTAGGACAGGGAGCAGGACCGGGGAGCTGTTTTTT. This translates into CASSRTGSRTGELFF. The whole variable domain, filled in from reference TRBV2 and TRBJ2-2, reads EPEVTQTPSHQVTQMGQEVILRCVPISNHLYFYWYRQILGQKVEFLVSFYNNEISEKSEIFDDQFSVERPDGSNFTLKIRSTKLEDSAMYFCASSRTGSRTGELFFGEGSRLTVL.

A word on this clone: One end of the junction is discordant with germline, which a read error may explain. The J gene is TRBJ2-5, the V gene TRBV2; maybe TRBD2 (5 bases). Germline loops: CDR1 SNHLY, CDR2 FYNNEI. This CDR3 spans 13 amino acids. CDR3 amino acids: CASSELAQGTQYF. The CDR3 DNA sequence: TGTGCCAGCAGTGAACTAGCCCAAGGGACCCAGTACTTC. Using reference TRBV2 and TRBJ2-5 for the parts outside the CDR3, the full variable domain is EPEVTQTPSHQVTQMGQEVILRCVPISNHLYFYWYRQILGQKVEFLVSFYNNEISEKSEIFDDQFSVERPDGSNFTLKIRSTKLEDSAMYFCASSELAQGTQYFGPGTRLLVL.

The chain combines TRBV12-3 or TRBV12-4 with TRBJ1-1, with no clear D. V was pared by 1 base and J by 6 bases, with 6 bases between. CDR3 length: 12 residues. CDR3 sequence (DNA): TGTGCCAGCAGTTTAGACCGGGCTGAAGCTTTCTTT. Translated: CASSLDRAEAFF.